This TCR beta chain was sequenced in a study of shared clonotypes between healthy human individuals. Trimming shortened V by 2 bases and J by 8 bases, and 9 bases separated the two germline ends. CDR1 is ENHRY and CDR2 is SYGVKD in the germline V gene. CDR3 length: 13 amino acids. The data were produced by immunoSEQ multiplex PCR, yet TCRdb's version contains in-frame clones alone and is incomplete. The table shows 2 million to 2.5 million clones, with approximately 95% occurring only once. Sequenced input: naive CD4+ T cells sorted from blood. The subset here: CD45RA+ positively selected. This rearrangement joins TRBV10-3 to TRBJ1-4; D gene unclear. The sequence derives from a man aged 18 to 29 in good health. CDR3 in amino acids: CAISERVSEKLFF. CDR3 nucleotide sequence: TGTGCCATCAGTGAGAGGGTGTCAGAAAAACTGTTTTTT.